This T cell receptor (beta chain) was sequenced in a study of T cells after yellow fever vaccination. The overall study: The SMART-Seq v4 Ultra Low Input method served to prepare the low-cell-number fractions.

The CDR3 contains 18 residues. The germline V gene encodes CDR1 SGHTA and CDR2 FQGNSA. The V gene lost 0 bases and the J gene lost 0 bases, with 16 bases spanning the gap. This clonotype has just a few counts. What it binds is unknown. They built TCR cDNA with 5'RACE template switching, a step that put in a universal primer site and UMIs. TCRdb ran MiXCR on the 5' RACE reads and lists one entry per CDR3 protein. The table records approximately 330,000 distinct CDR3 sequences, over 3.5% of them present only once. Broader study findings: A minor fraction of clonotypes spanned both CD4 and CD8 compartments. Detected again after the booster were most primary-vaccination clones, at 95% to 96% CD4 and 88% CD8.

The chain carries TRBV7-2 and TRBJ2-3, with D possibly matching TRBD2 (7 bases). The source was PBMCs, collected 5 days after the yellow fever booster vaccination. This sequence originates from a man between 18 and 35 years old who received the YFV17D yellow fever vaccine. CDR3 protein: CASSLAPLGGASTDTQYF. In DNA form, the CDR3 reads TGTGCCAGCAGCTTAGCCCCATTGGGGGGGGCCAGCACAGATACGCAGTATTTT.